The 27 T cell receptor beta chains in this list originate from one sample, sequenced in a study of cytomegalovirus exposure and HLA in healthy donors. Primers: 60 Vbeta forward and 13 Jbeta reverse. Data came from immunoSEQ multiplex PCR; TCRdb stores just in-frame clones and leaves some out. Here the sample spans around 150,000 clones, roughly four fifths being singletons. The specimen sequenced was PBMCs. The receptors originated from a woman aged 45 to 65 in good health and CMV-seropositive.

The gene calls are TRBV7-9 and TRBJ2-5, with TRBD1 matching 7 bases. V shed 5 bases, J shed 5 bases, and the junction held 5 bases outside the gene matches. CDR3 length: 13 residues. Germline V lookup: CDR1 SEHNR, CDR2 FQNEAQ (reference sequence). The CDR3: CASSLDRAETQYF. The CDR3 DNA reads as TGTGCCAGCAGCCTCGACAGGGCTGAGACCCAGTACTTC.

This clone was recorded a few times. The V call is TRBV5-4, the J call TRBJ1-1; D remains unclear. V was shortened by 4 bases and J by 6 bases, with 10 bases between the two germline ends. This CDR3 has 12 residues. The germline CDR1 and CDR2 sequences are SGHNT and YYREEE (reference sequence). This chain's CDR3 is CASSRGGPEAFF. The CDR3 DNA reads TGTGCCAGCAGCCGGGGAGGACCTGAAGCTTTCTTT.

The chain uses TRBV19 and TRBJ2-3; 8 bases fit TRBD1. Per germline, CDR1 LNHDA and CDR2 SQIVND (reference sequence). Trimming cost V 6 bases and J 7 bases; bases outside gene matches: 12. The CDR3 is 15 residues long. The CDR3, as DNA: TGTGCCAGTAGCCCCCGTGGCAGGGGGCTAAATACGCAGTATTTT. The encoded protein is CASSPRGRGLNTQYF.

This clone was detected only a few times. This rearrangement joins TRBV6-6 to TRBJ1-2, with D perhaps TRBD1 (5 bases). Deletions cut 5 bases from V and 5 bases from J, with 12 bases between. This CDR3 spans 13 amino acids. Germline loops: CDR1 MNHNY, CDR2 SVGAGI (reference sequence). The CDR3 loop is CASSRLEGYGYTF. CDR3 nucleotide sequence: TGTGCCAGCAGTAGGCTGGAGGGGTATGGCTACACCTTC.

The gene calls are TRBV6-4 and TRBJ2-1; 8 nucleotides agree with TRBD1. Unmatched junction bases numbered 5, after V lost 2 bases and J lost 5 bases. This CDR3 is built from 15 residues. Germline V gene lookup returns CDR1 MRHNA and CDR2 SNTAGT. The CDR3 region is CASSDRDRPHNEQFF. CDR3 in DNA: TGTGCCAGCAGTGACAGGGACAGGCCCCACAATGAGCAGTTCTTC.

V gene TRBV9 combines with J gene TRBJ1-5; 9 bases align to TRBD1. V was clipped by 5 bases and J by 3 bases; unmatched bases: 3. The CDR3 is 14 amino acids. Germline assignment: CDR1 SGDLS and CDR2 YYNGEE. As DNA, the CDR3 is TGTGCCAGCAGTCGGGACAGGGACAATCAGCCCCAGCATTTT. Its protein is CASSRDRDNQPQHF.

The chain couples TRBV2 to TRBJ1-6, with D unresolved. There are 15 residues in the CDR3. The germline CDR1 and CDR2 sequences are SNHLY and FYNNEI. V lost 7 bases and J lost 7, with 17 bases in between. The CDR3 loop is CASILDTNRNSPLHF. For the CDR3, the DNA is TGTGCCAGCATTCTCGACACAAACCGGAATTCACCCCTCCACTTT. Full variable domain (rest looked up from reference TRBV2 and TRBJ1-6): EPEVTQTPSHQVTQMGQEVILRCVPISNHLYFYWYRQILGQKVEFLVSFYNNEISEKSEIFDDQFSVERPDGSNFTLKIRSTKLEDSAMYFCASILDTNRNSPLHFGNGTRLTVT.

The rearrangement links TRBV2 to TRBJ1-5; D remains ambiguous. Germline V gene sequence: CDR1 SNHLY, CDR2 FYNNEI. The CDR3 length is 14 residues. Trimming left V 5 bases short and J 0 bases short, with 8 bases between. Written as DNA, the CDR3 is TGTGCCAGCAGTAGCCTGAGTAGCAATCAGCCCCAGCATTTT. As protein: CASSSLSSNQPQHF.

This chain connects TRBV7-9 to TRBJ2-5, with 14 bases that match TRBD2. This CDR3 region has 15 residues. The germline V gene has CDR1 SEHNR and CDR2 FQNEAQ (reference sequence). V dropped 5 bases and J dropped 5; count of bases not matched to a gene: 4. The CDR3 region has the DNA TGTGCCAGCAGCCCGGGACTAGCGGGGGAGGAGACCCAGTACTTC. Protein sequence: CASSPGLAGEETQYF. The full variable domain, with the rest looked up from reference TRBV7-9 and TRBJ2-5, is DTGVSQNPRHKITKRGQNVTFRCDPISEHNRLYWYRQTLGQGPEFLTYFQNEAQLEKSRLLSDRFSAERPKGSFSTLEIQRTEQGDSAMYLCASSPGLAGEETQYFGPGTRLLVL.

With regard to this clone: Other DNA sequences in this specimen translate into the identical CDR3. This chain links TRBV5-1 with TRBJ2-3; no clear D gene. Trimming left V 0 bases short and J 4 bases short, with 6 bases between. This CDR3 is 13 amino acids long. Germline CDR1 and CDR2: SGHRS and YFSETQ. As DNA, the CDR3 is TGCGCCAGCAGCTTGGGAGGTTCAGATACGCAGTATTTT. Its translation is CASSLGGSDTQYF.

The chain links TRBV28 to TRBJ1-5, with D uncertain. CDR3 size: 18 residues. Germline V lookup: CDR1 MDHEN, CDR2 SYDVKM. Trimming stripped 1 base from V and 0 bases from J, with 16 bases between. The CDR3 sequence: CASSLYRGLRASNQPQHF. The CDR3 nucleotides are TGTGCCAGCAGTTTATACCGGGGTTTAAGGGCTAGCAATCAGCCCCAGCATTTT.

This chain uses TRBV11-2 with TRBJ1-3; D gene uncertain. With 2 bases removed from V and 0 bases from J, the gap between germline ends came to 11 bases. This CDR3 has 16 residues. Germline V gives CDR1 SGHAT, CDR2 FQNNGV. The CDR3 here is CASSLSDGSSGNTIYF. The CDR3 DNA follows: TGTGCCAGCAGCTTAAGTGACGGGAGCTCTGGAAACACCATATATTTT.

V and J are TRBV29-1 and TRBJ1-1; D gene uncertain. The length of the CDR3 is 13 residues. CDR1 is SQVTM and CDR2 is ANQGSEA in the germline V gene. The V end lost 4 bases, the J end lost 1 base, and 10 bases lay between the germline ends. The CDR3 DNA reads as TGCAGCGTTGTAGTTCGGAGGAACACTGAAGCTTTCTTT. Protein product: CSVVVRRNTEAFF.

The CDR3 nucleotides are TGCGCCAGCAGCCAACAGTCGGGGGGAAATGAGCAGTTCTTC. Protein sequence: CASSQQSGGNEQFF. The chain couples TRBV4-1 to TRBJ2-1; the match to TRBD2 covers 7 bases. CDR3 size: 14 residues. The V gene's germline CDR1 is MGHRA and CDR2 YSYEKL. Trimming removed 2 bases from V and 7 bases from J; junction bases left unmatched: 5.

This chain uses TRBV18 with TRBJ2-1; D may be TRBD1 (6 bases). The CDR3 spans 12 residues. CDR1 is KGHSH, CDR2 LQKENI, per germline. The V and J ends lost 8 bases and 8 bases respectively, with 13 bases between them. The CDR3 here is CASEQGIDEQFF. CDR3 nucleotides: TGTGCCAGCGAACAGGGAATTGATGAGCAGTTCTTC.

The chain couples TRBV13 to TRBJ2-5; D is ambiguous. The J call may be faulty, since TRBJ2-7 better matches the DNA end. Germline CDR1 and CDR2: PRHDT and FYEKMQ (reference sequence). CDR3 length equals 13 residues. The CDR3 DNA reads TGTGCCAGCAGCTTAGAGGCGGCTTACGAGCAGTACTTC. Translating gives CASSLEAAYEQYF.

V usage is TRBV12-5 and J usage is TRBJ1-1; perhaps TRBD1 as D (5 bases). This CDR3 contains 15 residues. Germline assignment: CDR1 LGHNT and CDR2 FRNRAP. V gave up 1 base and J gave up 0 bases, with 9 bases separating them. CDR3 sequence (DNA): TGTGCTAGTGGTTTGGGGGGCCTGATGAACACTGAAGCTTTCTTT. Translation: CASGLGGLMNTEAFF.

The chain couples TRBV9 to TRBJ1-2; D is undetermined. This CDR3 spans 13 amino acids. Germline V gene sequence: CDR1 SGDLS, CDR2 YYNGEE. V was pared by 0 bases and J by 2 bases, with 5 bases between. The CDR3 DNA follows: TGTGCCAGCAGCGTAGACAGCAACTATGGCTACACCTTC. Translated, it gives CASSVDSNYGYTF.

CDR3 in DNA: TGCGCCAGCAGCCCGGGTGATAATCAGCCCCAGCATTTT. This codes for CASSPGDNQPQHF. This chain connects TRBV5-1 to TRBJ1-5; D not resolved. Trimming shortened V by 4 bases and J by 4 bases, and 9 bases separated the two germline ends. This CDR3 contains 13 residues. Germline values: CDR1 SGHRS, CDR2 YFSETQ.

The CDR3 DNA reads as TGTGCCAGTAGTCCGACAGGGATTACTGAAGCTTTCTTT. Its protein is CASSPTGITEAFF. The V call is TRBV19, the J call TRBJ1-1; 7 positions agree with TRBD1. V lost 5 bases and J lost 5; bases outside the gene matches: 5. Germline assignment: CDR1 LNHDA and CDR2 SQIVND (reference sequence). This CDR3 is built from 13 residues.

J is TRBJ1-2 and V is TRBV5-5, with TRBD1 identical over 9 bases. Germline V gene data show CDR1 as SGHKS and CDR2 as YYEKEE (reference sequence). With 4 bases clipped from V and 2 bases from J, the junction kept 3 bases outside the gene matches. The CDR3 contains 14 residues. This CDR3 reads CASSPGQGNYGYTF. The CDR3, as DNA: TGTGCCAGCAGCCCCGGACAGGGGAACTATGGCTACACCTTC.

V and J are TRBV11-2 and TRBJ2-7; D uncertain. This CDR3 has 12 amino acids. The germline gives CDR1 SGHAT, CDR2 FQNNGV. V was pared by 4 bases and J by 0 bases, with 4 bases between. CDR3 region: CASSSSSYEQYF. In DNA, the CDR3 is TGTGCCAGCAGCTCCAGCTCCTACGAGCAGTACTTC. The variable domain in full, with the rest retrieved from reference TRBV11-2 and TRBJ2-7, is EAGVAQSPRYKIIEKRQSVAFWCNPISGHATLYWYQQILGQGPKLLIQFQNNGVVDDSQLPKDRFSAERLKGVDSTLKIQPAKLEDSAVYLCASSSSSYEQYFGPGTRLTVT.

The V call is TRBV5-1, the J call TRBJ2-7, with D uncertain. V lost 0 bases and J 2 bases, leaving 6 bases between the germline ends. The CDR3 contains 13 residues. CDR1 and CDR2 (germline): SGHRS, YFSETQ. The CDR3 spells CASSLGPTYEQYF. In nucleotides, the CDR3 is TGCGCCAGCAGCTTGGGGCCGACCTACGAGCAGTACTTC.

The chain carries TRBV19 and TRBJ1-5; D gene uncertain. The CDR3 spans 18 residues. Trimming took off 3 bases at V and 0 bases at J, with 18 bases between the two ends. The V gene's germline CDR1 is LNHDA and CDR2 SQIVND (reference sequence). CDR3 nucleotide sequence: TGTGCCAGTAGTATTTGGGTTGACCGGAGGAGTAGCAATCAGCCCCAGCATTTT. Its translation: CASSIWVDRRSSNQPQHF.

This clone has just one count. V usage is TRBV27 and J usage is TRBJ1-2, with 7 bases that match TRBD1. V trimming: 6 bases; J trimming: 4 bases; junction bases outside the gene matches: 14. Germline CDR1 reads MNHEY; CDR2 reads SMNVEV (reference sequence). CDR3 length: 16 amino acids. Here the CDR3 reads CASRRGGQGSLYGYTF. The CDR3 bases are TGTGCCAGCAGGCGAGGGGGCCAGGGCTCACTCTATGGCTACACCTTC.

The chain couples TRBV10-3 to TRBJ1-5; no firm D call. The V and J ends lost 3 bases and 12 bases respectively, with 12 bases between them. This CDR3 comprises 12 residues. Germline CDR1 ENHRY, CDR2 SYGVKD. CDR3 sequence reads: CAISESGMHQHF. In DNA, the CDR3 is TGTGCCATCAGTGAATCCGGGATGCACCAGCATTTT.

The gene calls are TRBV2 and TRBJ2-1, with TRBD2 matching 10 bases. This CDR3 has 15 amino acids. Per germline, CDR1 SNHLY and CDR2 FYNNEI. The V and J ends lost 5 bases and 8 bases, in that order; junction bases with no gene match: 9. Written as DNA, the CDR3 is TGTGCCAGCAGTCCGGAAGCGGGGGGGAGGTATGAGCAGTTCTTC. Translation: CASSPEAGGRYEQFF. Full variable domain (remainder filled in from reference TRBV2 and TRBJ2-1): EPEVTQTPSHQVTQMGQEVILRCVPISNHLYFYWYRQILGQKVEFLVSFYNNEISEKSEIFDDQFSVERPDGSNFTLKIRSTKLEDSAMYFCASSPEAGGRYEQFFGPGTRLTVL.